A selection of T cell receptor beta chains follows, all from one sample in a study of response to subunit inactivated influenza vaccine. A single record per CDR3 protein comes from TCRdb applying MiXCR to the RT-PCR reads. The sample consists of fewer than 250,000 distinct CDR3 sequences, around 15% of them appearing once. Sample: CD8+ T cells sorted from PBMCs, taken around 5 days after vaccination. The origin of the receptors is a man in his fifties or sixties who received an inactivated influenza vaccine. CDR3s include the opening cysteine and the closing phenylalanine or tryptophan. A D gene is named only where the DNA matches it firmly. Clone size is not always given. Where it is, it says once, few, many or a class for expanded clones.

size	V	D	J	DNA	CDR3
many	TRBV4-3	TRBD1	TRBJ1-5	TGCGCCAGCAGCCAGGACCGTGACAGGGCCCGTCAGCCCCAGCATTTT	CASSQDRDRARQPQHF
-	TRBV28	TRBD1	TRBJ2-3	TGTGCCAGCAGTCTGACAGGGCAAGGAGATACGCAGTATTTT	CASSLTGQGDTQYF
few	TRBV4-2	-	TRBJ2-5	TGTGCCAGCAGCCAAGATTTCCAGGTGGAGACCCAGTACTTC	CASSQDFQVETQYF
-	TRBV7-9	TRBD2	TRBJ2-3	TGTGCCAGCAGCTCACGACGGGGGGATACAGATACGCAGTATTTT	CASSSRRGDTDTQYF
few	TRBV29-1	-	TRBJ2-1	TGCAGCGTTGTGGCTAAACCCAATGAGCAGTTCTTC	CSVVAKPNEQFF
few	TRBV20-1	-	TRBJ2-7	TGCAGTGCTTCCATTGAGGGAGGCCCCTACGAGCAGTACTTC	CSASIEGGPYEQYF
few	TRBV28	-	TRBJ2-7	TGTGCCAGCAGACCTGGGGGTGCCGAGCAGTACTTC	CASRPGGAEQYF
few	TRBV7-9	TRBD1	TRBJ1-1	TGTGCCAGCAGCTGGACAGGACAGAACACTGAAGCTTTCTTT	CASSWTGQNTEAFF
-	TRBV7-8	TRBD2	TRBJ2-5	TGTGCCAGCAGCTTCTTAGCGGGGGGGCCTTTGGAGACCCAGTACTTC	CASSFLAGGPLETQYF
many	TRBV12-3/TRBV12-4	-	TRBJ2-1	TGTGCCAGCAGTCTAAGCGGGCCAACCTACAATGAGCAGTTCTTC	CASSLSGPTYNEQFF
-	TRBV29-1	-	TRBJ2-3	TGCAGCGTTGAGTCTTCAAAGGATACGCAGTATTTT	CSVESSKDTQYF
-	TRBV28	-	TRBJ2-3	TGTGCCAGCAAAGGGGAAGTAGCGGCCCTAAGCACAGATACGCAGTATTTT	CASKGEVAALSTDTQYF